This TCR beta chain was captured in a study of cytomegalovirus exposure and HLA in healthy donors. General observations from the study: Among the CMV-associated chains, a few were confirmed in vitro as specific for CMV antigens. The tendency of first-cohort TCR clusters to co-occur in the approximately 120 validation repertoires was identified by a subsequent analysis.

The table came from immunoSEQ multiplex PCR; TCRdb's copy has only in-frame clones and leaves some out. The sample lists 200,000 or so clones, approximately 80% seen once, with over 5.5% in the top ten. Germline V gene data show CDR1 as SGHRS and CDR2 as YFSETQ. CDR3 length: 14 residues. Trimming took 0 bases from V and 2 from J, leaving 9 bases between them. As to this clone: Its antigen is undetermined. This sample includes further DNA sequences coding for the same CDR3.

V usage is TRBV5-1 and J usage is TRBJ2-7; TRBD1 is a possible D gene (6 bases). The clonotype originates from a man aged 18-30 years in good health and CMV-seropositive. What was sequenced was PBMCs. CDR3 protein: CASSLETGAYEQYF. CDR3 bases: TGCGCCAGCAGCTTGGAGACAGGTGCCTACGAGCAGTACTTC.